The TCR beta chain described here comes from a study of T cell changes during pregnancy in multiple sclerosis. Libraries were prepared by immunoSEQ multiplex PCR; TCRdb keeps only in-frame clonotypes and omits some of them. The sample holds approximately 93,000 clones, around 93% seen once. The CDR3 spans 15 residues. Trimming shortened V by 5 bases and J by 6 bases, and 17 bases separated the two germline ends. The germline V gene encodes CDR1 SGHTA and CDR2 FQGNSA. The clonotype originates from a female donor with multiple sclerosis, enrolled in a pregnancy study. This rearrangement joins TRBV7-2 to TRBJ2-1; TRBD1 might be the D (6 bases). The sample consisted of peripheral blood, taken before pregnancy. CDR3 loop: CASSGGRGKLNEQFF. The CDR3 DNA reads as TGTGCCAGCAGCGGGGGCAGGGGAAAGCTCAATGAGCAGTTCTTC.